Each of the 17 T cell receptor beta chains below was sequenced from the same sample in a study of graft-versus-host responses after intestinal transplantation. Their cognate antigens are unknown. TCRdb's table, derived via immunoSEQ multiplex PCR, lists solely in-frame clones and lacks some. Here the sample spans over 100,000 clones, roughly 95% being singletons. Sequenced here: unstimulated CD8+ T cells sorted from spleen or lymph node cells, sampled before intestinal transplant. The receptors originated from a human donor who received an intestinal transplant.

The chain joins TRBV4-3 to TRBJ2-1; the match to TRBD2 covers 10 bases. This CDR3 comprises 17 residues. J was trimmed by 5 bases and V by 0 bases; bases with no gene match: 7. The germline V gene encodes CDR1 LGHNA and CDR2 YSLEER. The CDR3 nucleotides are TGCGCCAGCAGCCAAGATCTCGAGCGGGAGGGCGACAATGAGCAGTTCTTC. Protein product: CASSQDLEREGDNEQFF.

The CDR3, as DNA: TGTGCCATCAGTGAGGGACTAGCCCCCAATGAGCAGTTCTTC. Its protein product is CAISEGLAPNEQFF. The J gene is TRBJ2-1, the V gene TRBV10-3; 8 positions match TRBD2. The V gene end was trimmed by 2 bases and the J gene end by 6 bases; junction bases not matched to a gene: 3. Per the germline V gene, CDR1 is ENHRY and CDR2 is SYGVKD. The CDR3 is made up of 14 amino acids.

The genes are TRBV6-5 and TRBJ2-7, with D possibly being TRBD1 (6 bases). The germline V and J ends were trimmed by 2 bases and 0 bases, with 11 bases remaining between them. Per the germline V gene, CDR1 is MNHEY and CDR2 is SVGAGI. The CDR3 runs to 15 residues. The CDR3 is CASSYEGVSSYEQYF. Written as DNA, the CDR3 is TGTGCCAGCAGTTACGAGGGGGTAAGCTCCTACGAGCAGTACTTC.

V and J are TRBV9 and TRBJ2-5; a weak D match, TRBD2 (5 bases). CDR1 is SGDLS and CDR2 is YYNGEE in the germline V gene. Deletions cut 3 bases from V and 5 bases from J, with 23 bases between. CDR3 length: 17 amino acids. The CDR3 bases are TGTGCCAGCAGCGCCCACTCTAGCCTTAACTCGTGGGAGACCCAGTACTTC. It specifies CASSAHSSLNSWETQYF.

The CDR3 nucleotides are TGTGCCAGCAGTGAGACAGGGAGGGGCACTGAAGCTTTCTTT. Amino acids: CASSETGRGTEAFF. This rearrangement joins TRBV6-1 to TRBJ1-1, with 7 positions matching TRBD1. J lost 4 bases, V lost 3 bases, and 5 bases had no gene match. The CDR3 contains 14 residues. Germline V CDR1 and CDR2: MNHNS, SASEGT.

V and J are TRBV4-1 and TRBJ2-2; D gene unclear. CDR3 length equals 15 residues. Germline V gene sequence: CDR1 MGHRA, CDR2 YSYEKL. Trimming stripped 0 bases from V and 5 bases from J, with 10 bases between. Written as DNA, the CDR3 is TGCGCCAGCAGCCAAGAACCGGGCGGTACCGGGGAGCTGTTTTTT. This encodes CASSQEPGGTGELFF.

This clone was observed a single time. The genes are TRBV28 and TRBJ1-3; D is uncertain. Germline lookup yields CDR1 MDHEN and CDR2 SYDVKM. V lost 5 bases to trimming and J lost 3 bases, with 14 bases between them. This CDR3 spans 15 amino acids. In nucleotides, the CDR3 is TGTGCCAGCAGTCCCGTCGTTGCGGGTGGAAACACCATATATTTT. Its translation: CASSPVVAGGNTIYF.

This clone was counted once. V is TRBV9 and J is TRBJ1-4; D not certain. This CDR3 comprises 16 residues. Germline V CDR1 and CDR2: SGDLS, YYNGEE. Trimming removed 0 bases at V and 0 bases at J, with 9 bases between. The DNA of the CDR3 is TGTGCCAGCAGCGTAGGAACGTCAGCAACTAATGAAAAACTGTTTTTT. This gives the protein CASSVGTSATNEKLFF.

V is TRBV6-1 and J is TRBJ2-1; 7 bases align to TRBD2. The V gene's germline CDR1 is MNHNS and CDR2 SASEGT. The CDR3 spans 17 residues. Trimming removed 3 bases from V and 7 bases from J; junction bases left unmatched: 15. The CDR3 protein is CASSDKQAGAWVNEQFF. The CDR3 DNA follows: TGTGCCAGCAGTGATAAGCAGGCGGGAGCGTGGGTGAATGAGCAGTTCTTC.

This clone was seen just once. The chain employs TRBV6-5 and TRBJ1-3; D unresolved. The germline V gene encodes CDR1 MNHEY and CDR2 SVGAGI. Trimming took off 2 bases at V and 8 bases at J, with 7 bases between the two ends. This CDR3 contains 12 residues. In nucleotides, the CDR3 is TGTGCCAGCAGTTACCCCGGGGACACCATATATTTT. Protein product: CASSYPGDTIYF.

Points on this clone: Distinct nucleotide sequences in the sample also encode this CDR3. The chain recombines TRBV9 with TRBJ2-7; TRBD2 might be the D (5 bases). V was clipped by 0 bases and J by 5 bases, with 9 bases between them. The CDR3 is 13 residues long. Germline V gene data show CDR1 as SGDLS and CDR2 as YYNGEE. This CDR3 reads CASSVAEGHEQYF. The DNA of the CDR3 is TGTGCCAGCAGCGTAGCCGAGGGCCACGAGCAGTACTTC.

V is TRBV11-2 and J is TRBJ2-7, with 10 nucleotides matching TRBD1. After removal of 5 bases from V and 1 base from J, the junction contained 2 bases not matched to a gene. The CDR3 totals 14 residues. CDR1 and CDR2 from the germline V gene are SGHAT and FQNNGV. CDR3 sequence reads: CASSRDRGSYEQYF. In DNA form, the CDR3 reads TGTGCCAGCAGCAGGGACAGGGGATCCTACGAGCAGTACTTC.

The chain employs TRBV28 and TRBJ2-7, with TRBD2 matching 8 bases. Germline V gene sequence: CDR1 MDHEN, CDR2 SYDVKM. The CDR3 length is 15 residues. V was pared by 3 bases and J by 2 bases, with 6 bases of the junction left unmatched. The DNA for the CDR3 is TGTGCCAGCAGTTTCCGACTAGCGCCTACCTACGAGCAGTACTTC. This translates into CASSFRLAPTYEQYF.

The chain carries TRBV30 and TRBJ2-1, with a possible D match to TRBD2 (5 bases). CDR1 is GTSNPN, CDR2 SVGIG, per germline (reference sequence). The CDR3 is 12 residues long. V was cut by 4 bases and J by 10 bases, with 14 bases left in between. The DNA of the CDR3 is TGTGCCTGGATGGACTCCGCGTCGGAGCAGTTCTTC. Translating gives CAWMDSASEQFF.

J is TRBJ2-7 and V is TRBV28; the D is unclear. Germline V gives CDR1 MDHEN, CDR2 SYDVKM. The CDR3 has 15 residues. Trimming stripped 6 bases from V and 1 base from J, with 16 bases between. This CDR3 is CASRSGLQRSYEQYF. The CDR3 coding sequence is TGTGCCAGCAGATCCGGCCTACAGAGGTCCTACGAGCAGTACTTC.

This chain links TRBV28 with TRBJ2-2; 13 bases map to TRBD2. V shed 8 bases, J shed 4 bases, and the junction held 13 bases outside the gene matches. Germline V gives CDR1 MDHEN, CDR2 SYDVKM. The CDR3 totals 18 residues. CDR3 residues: CASSRLAGGLGGTGELFF. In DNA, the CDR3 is TGTGCCAGCTCCCGACTAGCGGGAGGCCTCGGTGGCACCGGGGAGCTGTTTTTT.

The CDR3, as DNA: TGCGCCAGCAGCCAGGGGACTTACACTGAAGCTTTCTTT. Translation: CASSQGTYTEAFF. The chain uses TRBV4-3 and TRBJ1-1, with D possibly being TRBD1 (5 bases). The germline gives CDR1 LGHNA, CDR2 YSLEER. Trimming stripped 3 bases from V and 3 bases from J, with 8 bases between. CDR3 size: 13 residues.